The TCR beta chain described here comes from a study of blood T cell repertoires in COVID-19. Overall study context: T cells, B-cell-depleted T cells, or PBMCs provided the cDNA or gDNA that served as material.

The CDR3 totals 16 residues. Germline values: CDR1 SGHAT, CDR2 FQNNGV. V trimming: 5 bases; J trimming: 4 bases; junction bases outside the gene matches: 6. The authors' processing: The assay estimated nucleated cells by amplifying reference gene primers. This table comes from immunoSEQ multiplex PCR, and its TCRdb copy is limited to in-frame clones, with some not included. V and J calls and clone size are copied from that table; D and trimming were computed from the DNA. Among 110,000 to 150,000 clones, approximately 78% were seen once, and the ten largest hold more than 5%. The table lists this clone with a count of one. Everyone who took part was roughly 18 to 89 years old, and they came from 24 US areas. Participant-reported clinical history was the basis for cohort assignment.

The rearrangement joins TRBV11-2 to TRBJ2-5, with TRBD2 identical over 14 bases. The sequence derives from a woman in her 50s who had recovered from COVID-19. Sequencing was performed on PBMCs or T cells enriched from blood (not recorded which). CDR3 sequence: CASSHRLAGGPETQYF. The DNA of the CDR3 is TGTGCCAGCAGCCACCGACTAGCGGGGGGGCCAGAGACCCAGTACTTC.